The next 14 T cell receptor beta chains were all read from a single sample in a study of T cells after yellow fever vaccination (dated by TCRdb to the late 2010s). The receptor library was made with 5' RACE. Instrument on record: Illumina NovaSeq 6000. TCRdb's own reprocessing of the public reads used fastp at Q25 and MiXCR and kept productive beta chains. Rows merge per CDR3 protein into single entries with the most common DNA and genes. The sample data list 250,000 to 400,000 distinct CDR3 sequences, and roughly 4% of these were observed just once. Of the sample, approximately 25% falls within the top ten clones. Per the publication, the treatment or condition label means: live attenuated yellow fever vaccine strain. The source was PBMCs, collected 5 days after the yellow fever booster vaccination. These receptors were obtained from a man younger than 35 who received the YFV17D yellow fever vaccine.

Many counts were recorded for this clonotype. The rearrangement uses TRBV29-1 and TRBJ2-1, with 7 bases that match TRBD2. After removal of 0 bases from V and 6 bases from J, the junction contained 8 bases not matched to a gene. The germline V gene has CDR1 SQVTM and CDR2 ANQGSEA. This CDR3 has 15 amino acids. Here the CDR3 reads CSVEESGAYLNEQFF. CDR3 nucleotide sequence: TGCAGCGTTGAAGAAAGCGGGGCTTACCTCAATGAGCAGTTCTTC.

There are a few counts of this clonotype. The rearrangement joins TRBV6-5 to TRBJ1-4; tentatively, D is TRBD1 (5 bases). The germline CDR1 and CDR2 sequences are MNHEY and SVGAGI. V was shortened by 0 bases and J by 8 bases, with 10 bases between the two germline ends. The CDR3 has 14 amino acids. CDR3 region: CASSYSQVREKLFF. In nucleotides, the CDR3 is TGTGCCAGCAGTTACTCACAGGTCAGGGAAAAACTGTTTTTT.

V usage is TRBV7-2 and J usage is TRBJ1-1; no clear D gene. The CDR3 runs 14 residues. Trimming removed 6 bases from V and 1 base from J, with 12 bases in between. The germline CDR1 and CDR2 sequences are SGHTA and FQGNSA. This chain's CDR3 is CASRLNPGNTEAFF. The DNA of the CDR3 is TGTGCCAGCAGACTAAACCCCGGGAACACTGAAGCTTTCTTT.

This clonotype was seen ten or more times. V is TRBV4-1 and J is TRBJ1-3; D is unresolved. Per germline, CDR1 MGHRA and CDR2 YSYEKL. This CDR3 comprises 18 residues. V was trimmed by 1 base and J by 0 bases, leaving 16 bases between them. The chain's CDR3 is CASSQGRTVLTSGNTIYF. The CDR3 DNA is TGCGCCAGCAGCCAAGGCCGGACGGTACTTACCTCTGGAAACACCATATATTTT.

This clonotype has a handful of counts. This chain uses TRBV5-1 with TRBJ2-1, with D possibly being TRBD1 (5 bases). CDR3 length equals 15 residues. The germline gives CDR1 SGHRS, CDR2 YFSETQ. Trimming cost V 3 bases and J 6 bases, with 16 bases left between them. CDR3 protein: CASSYPDRDGNEQFF. The CDR3 DNA is TGCGCCAGCAGCTACCCAGACAGAGATGGCAATGAGCAGTTCTTC.

This clonotype has a handful of counts. This chain links TRBV4-1 with TRBJ1-2; maybe TRBD1 (5 bases). V gave up 4 bases and J gave up 2 bases, with 17 bases separating them. The CDR3 has 16 residues. Germline lookup yields CDR1 MGHRA and CDR2 YSYEKL. Written as DNA, the CDR3 is TGCGCCAGCAGCCGCCCATTAGGAGGGGCGAACTATGGCTACACCTTC. Amino acids: CASSRPLGGANYGYTF.

This clonotype was detected a few times. V usage is TRBV9 and J usage is TRBJ1-5; no reliable D call. Germline CDR1 reads SGDLS; CDR2 reads YYNGEE. The CDR3 loop spans 14 amino acids. Trimming pared 3 bases from V and 9 bases from J, leaving 16 bases between. CDR3 DNA: TGTGCCAGCAGCGCGGCCCCCCACGCCGGGCCCCAGCATTTT. This gives the protein CASSAAPHAGPQHF.

In its sample, this clonotype was seen a few times. This chain joins TRBV12-5 and TRBJ2-5; D ambiguous. The CDR3 covers 14 residues. Germline lookup yields CDR1 LGHNT and CDR2 FRNRAP. V was pared by 2 bases and J by 5 bases, with 12 bases between. CDR3 nucleotide sequence: TGTGCTAGTGGTTTGCGTCTAGTTGACGAGACCCAGTACTTC. This sequence encodes CASGLRLVDETQYF.

V and J are TRBV11-2 and TRBJ2-5; the D is unclear. Per germline, CDR1 SGHAT and CDR2 FQNNGV. V was clipped by 1 base and J by 5 bases, with 11 bases between them. The CDR3 sequence is 14 residues long. The CDR3 nucleotides are TGTGCCAGCAGCTTAGGGGGTGGCTTGGAGACCCAGTACTTC. Its translation is CASSLGGGLETQYF.

The gene calls are TRBV5-1 and TRBJ1-1, with D possibly TRBD1 on 5 matching bases. Trimming stripped 5 bases from V and 0 bases from J, with 17 bases between. The CDR3 totals 16 residues. Germline V CDR1 and CDR2: SGHRS, YFSETQ. CDR3: CASRSEGMGVNTEAFF. The CDR3 nucleotides read TGCGCCAGCAGATCGGAGGGTATGGGGGTGAACACTGAAGCTTTCTTT.

This clonotype was found a few times. V usage is TRBV18 and J usage is TRBJ2-1; TRBD1 matches 7 bases. Germline V gene data show CDR1 as KGHSH and CDR2 as LQKENI. V trimming: 0 bases; J trimming: 7 bases; junction bases outside the gene matches: 9. CDR3 length equals 16 residues. CDR3 loop: CASSPPNTRQGNEQFF. The CDR3 nucleotides are TGTGCCAGCTCACCACCAAATACCCGACAGGGAAATGAGCAGTTCTTC.

The genes are TRBV7-2 and TRBJ1-2; perhaps TRBD1 as D (5 bases). CDR1 SGHTA and CDR2 FQGNSA come from the germline V gene. V was clipped by 1 base and J by 4 bases, with 7 bases between them. The CDR3 is 13 amino acids. The CDR3 loop is CASSLVGGYGYTF. The DNA of the CDR3 is TGTGCCAGCAGCTTAGTTGGGGGCTATGGCTACACCTTC.

V is TRBV12-3 or TRBV12-4 and J is TRBJ2-2, with D hard to call. Trimming removed 3 bases at V and 8 bases at J, with 13 bases between. The CDR3 is 14 amino acids. DNA for the CDR3: TGTGCCAGCAGTTTTTACCAGGTCGGAGGGGAGCTGTTTTTT. Encoded protein: CASSFYQVGGELFF.

The chain is built from TRBV6-2 or TRBV6-3 and TRBJ1-2; D gene ambiguous. The CDR3 spans 12 residues. The V end was cut by 5 bases, the J end by 8 bases, with 12 bases between. Germline lookup yields CDR1 MNHEY and CDR2 SVGEGT. The CDR3 DNA reads TGTGCCAGCAGTACATCCGAAGGCGGCTACACCTTC. Amino acid sequence: CASSTSEGGYTF.